The clone carrying this T cell receptor beta chain was observed a single time. The data were taken from a study of T cell clonotyping in hematopoietic cell transplantation. Unmatched junction bases numbered 10, after V lost 5 bases and J lost 5 bases. Per germline, CDR1 SGHTA and CDR2 FQGNSA. CDR3 length: 15 residues. Described time point: recipient sample about 28 days before transplant, after cytoreduction. Samples: about 28 days before transplant, then days 30, 100 and 180 after. The method was immunoSEQ multiplex PCR; TCRdb's version includes in-frame clones alone and lacks a portion of them. Among around 45,000 clones listed, roughly 85% were seen once.

This clonotype was sampled from a man in his 60s with myelodysplastic syndrome. Some clones in this sample may be carry-over from other donors' samples. Here the sequenced sample was peripheral blood mononuclear cells, taken before stem cell transplant. The chain employs TRBV7-2 and TRBJ2-5, with 8 positions matching TRBD2. CDR3 nucleotides: TGTGCCAGCAGCCCTTCTAGCGGGCTGGGGGAGACCCAGTACTTC. It yields the protein CASSPSSGLGETQYF.